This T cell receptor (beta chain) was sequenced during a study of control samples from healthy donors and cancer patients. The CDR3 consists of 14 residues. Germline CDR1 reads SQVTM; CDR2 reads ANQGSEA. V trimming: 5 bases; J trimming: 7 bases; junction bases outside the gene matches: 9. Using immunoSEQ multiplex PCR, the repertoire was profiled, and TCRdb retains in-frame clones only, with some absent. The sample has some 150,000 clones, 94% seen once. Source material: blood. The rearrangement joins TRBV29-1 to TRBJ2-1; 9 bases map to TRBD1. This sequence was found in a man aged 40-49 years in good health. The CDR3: CSVLTGTGTNEQFF. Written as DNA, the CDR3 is TGCAGCGTTCTGACCGGGACAGGGACAAATGAGCAGTTCTTC.